This T cell receptor beta chain appears in the sequencing data of a study of PD-1 blockade in classical Hodgkin lymphoma. Study results and limitations: The authors have not defined what causes the repertoire differences, possibly disease activity or prior therapy.

To note about this clone: The antigen is undetermined.

Time point denoted: cycle 4 day 1 (C4D1), after 5 to 7 weeks of nivolumab. Following autologous stem cell transplantation, relapse occurred in every patient, and exposure to brentuximab vedotin varied. The CDR3 is 13 amino acids. In germline, CDR1 is SGHDN, CDR2 FVKESK. V lost 0 bases and J lost 3, with 6 bases in between. Libraries were prepared by immunoSEQ multiplex PCR; TCRdb keeps only in-frame clonotypes and omits some of them. This table has just under 65,000 clones, around nine tenths appearing once. This receptor was obtained from a human donor with classical Hodgkin lymphoma. The chain employs TRBV14 and TRBJ2-7; D is uncertain. Here the sequenced sample was peripheral blood mononuclear cells (PBMCs), taken before the fourth cycle of nivolumab. The CDR3 DNA sequence: TGTGCCAGCAGCCAAGATTTCGTCTACGAGCAGTACTTC. Translation: CASSQDFVYEQYF.